The clone carrying this T cell receptor beta chain came up once. Antigen: not known. The CDR3 spans 13 residues. Germline assignment: CDR1 SGHTA and CDR2 FQGNSA. After removal of 5 bases from V and 3 bases from J, the junction contained 2 bases not matched to a gene. In the original analysis: ImmunoSEQ gave junction-only sequences without quality scores, so filtering differed. TCRdb keeps only in-frame clones here, not all; method: immunoSEQ multiplex PCR. D and trimming were read from the DNA, whereas the V and J calls and clone size are those reported in that table. The data show approximately 2,000,000 clones, 92% seen once. This record comes from a study of shared clonotypes between healthy human individuals. Study-wide findings and caveats: Limited genetic and exposure-history diversity came from having few donors.

Each of the donors was a healthy adult who was HIV-negative and had not had a recent acute infection or vaccination. Source material: naive CD4+ T cells from PBMCs. The subset here: CD45RA+ positively selected. The source is a man younger than 35 in good health. Some clones in this sample may be carry-over from other donors' samples. The V call is TRBV7-2, the J call TRBJ2-7; TRBD1 matches 9 bases. CDR3 nucleotides: TGTGCCAGCAGCGGGGACAGGGACTACGAGCAGTACTTC. As protein: CASSGDRDYEQYF.